This note documents a single T cell receptor (beta chain) sequence. Its specificity is unknown. This record comes from a study of cytomegalovirus exposure and HLA in healthy donors. Study-wide points: Beyond CMV serostatus, there was no information to go on about immune exposure. In a later analysis, common viral pathogens appeared linked to several of the most significant clusters. In a later analysis, specific HLA alleles were associated with about 18,000 TCR beta sequences at a 0.05 false discovery rate. Reportedly, diagnosis of cytomegalovirus status by the classifier showed high specificity and sensitivity.

This CDR3 comprises 15 residues. V was shortened by 1 base and J by 10 bases, with 14 bases between the two germline ends. Per germline, CDR1 SGHTA and CDR2 FQGNSA. The PCR employed 60 Vbeta primers together with 13 Jbeta primers. Only in-frame clones appear in the TCRdb table, and some are missing; sequencing was by immunoSEQ multiplex PCR. Among 85,000 to 130,000 clones listed, roughly 70% were seen once. This sequence originates from a male donor in good health and CMV-seropositive. The chain links TRBV7-2 to TRBJ1-6; TRBD1 is a possible D gene (5 bases). The specimen sequenced was PBMCs. The CDR3 sequence is CASSLVRVSGSPLHF. The CDR3 region has the DNA TGTGCCAGCAGCTTAGTCAGGGTATCAGGATCACCCCTCCACTTT.